This T cell receptor beta chain was captured in a study of blood T cell repertoires in COVID-19. Study at large: COVID-19 samples, acute and convalescent, were from the United States, Italy and Spain. PBMCs, B-cell-depleted T cells, or T cells provided the cDNA or gDNA that made up the material.

Original data processing: Reference gene primer amplification gave nucleated cell count estimates. The repertoire was sequenced with immunoSEQ multiplex PCR; TCRdb's copy has only in-frame clones and lacks some. That table supplies the V and J calls and clone size; D and trimming were determined from the DNA. In the table there are 20,000 to 25,000 clones, about 88% of which are singletons. The V end was cut by 3 bases, the J end by 5 bases, with 11 bases between. CDR1 ENHRY and CDR2 SYGVKD come from the germline V gene. The CDR3 contains 13 residues. Material for sequencing was peripheral blood. The TCR originated in a human donor in a cohort sampled during active COVID-19. The donor label of this sample is uncertain. The V and J genes are TRBV10-3 and TRBJ2-7; perhaps TRBD2 as D (5 bases). The CDR3 nucleotides are TGTGCCATCAGTGACCGGGGTATCGACGAGCAGTACTTC. This encodes CAISDRGIDEQYF.